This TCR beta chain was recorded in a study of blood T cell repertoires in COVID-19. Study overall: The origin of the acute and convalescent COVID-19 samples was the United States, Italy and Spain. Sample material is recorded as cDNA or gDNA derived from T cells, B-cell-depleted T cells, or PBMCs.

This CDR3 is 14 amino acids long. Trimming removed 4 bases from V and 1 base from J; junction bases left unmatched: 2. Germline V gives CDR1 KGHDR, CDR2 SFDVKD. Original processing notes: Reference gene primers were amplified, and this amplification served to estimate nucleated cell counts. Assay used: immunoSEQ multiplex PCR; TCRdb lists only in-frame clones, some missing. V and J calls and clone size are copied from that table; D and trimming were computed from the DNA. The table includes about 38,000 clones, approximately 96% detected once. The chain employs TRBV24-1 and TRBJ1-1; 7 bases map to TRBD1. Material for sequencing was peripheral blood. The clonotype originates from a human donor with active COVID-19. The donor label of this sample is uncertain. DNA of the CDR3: TGTGCCACCAGTGACGGACAGGAGAACACTGAAGCTTTCTTT. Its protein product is CATSDGQENTEAFF.